This T cell receptor (beta chain) was recorded in a study of CD8 T cells in ankylosing spondylitis. The study, taken as a whole, reports: Roughly eight highly homologous variants made up a TCR beta motif that seemed to typify ankylosing spondylitis blood. Disease-linked clones displayed a CD8+ phenotype and appeared relatively rarely in peripheral blood.

Libraries of TCR beta came from quantitative 5'-RACE with molecular barcodes. MiXCR was run by TCRdb on the 5' RACE reads, yielding one entry per CDR3 protein. The sample has more than 150,000 distinct CDR3 sequences, around a tenth seen once; the top ten hold about 29%. This clonotype has at least ten counts. The antigen is not known. The ends were cut back, 6 bases at V and 5 bases at J, with 14 bases in the middle. The CDR3 contains 14 residues. Germline V gene lookup returns CDR1 MGHRA and CDR2 YSYEKL. This TCR derives from a male donor with ankylosing spondylitis or in good health (not recorded which). The chain combines TRBV4-1 with TRBJ1-5; no clear D. Sequenced sample: blood, either unsorted or a sorted T cell fraction (not recorded which). As DNA, the CDR3 is TGCGCCAGCAGTTTCTCCCCCGGGGATCAGCCCCAGCATTTT. Encoded protein: CASSFSPGDQPQHF.